This T cell receptor beta chain was observed in a study of Ad26.COV2.S vaccination and SARS-CoV-2 variants (dated by TCRdb to 2020 to 2023). For the wider study: Vaccine-arm donors came from COV1001, a multicentre, randomized, double-blind, placebo-controlled phase I-IIa trial of Ad26.COV2.S in healthy adults. Ad26.COV2.S was administered intramuscularly at a dose of 5x10^10 or 1x10^11 viral particles, either as one shot or as two shots given 56 days apart. TCRbeta repertoire sequencing served as the tool for gauging how specific and how broad the SARS-CoV-2-reactive T cell receptors were following Ad26.COV2.S vaccination. The TCR-sequenced set comprised approximately 30 samples: approximately 19 Ad26.COV2.S vaccine recipients, 5 placebo recipients and 8 SARS-CoV-2 convalescent individuals. Participants in the trial were split at random into five groups of five each, receiving low-dose or high-dose Ad26.COV2.S once or twice, or else placebo on both occasions. Investigators remained blinded to trial group allocation during experiments and outcome assessment. Study-level results and caveats: Spike-specific TCR breadth was higher in Ad26.COV2.S recipients than in placebo recipients (P = 0.0014). The study was not powered for comparison of responses between vaccine doses or regimens. Vaccine and placebo recipients had comparable non-spike TCR breadth, which fits with the vaccine containing only spike. The authors noted that the TCR breadth and depth analyses may have underestimated total T cell responses. After vaccination, spike-specific CD8+ and CD4+ T cell responses were reported to show substantial breadth.

TCRbeta CDR3 regions were sequenced with the immunoSEQ Assay. After extraction, genomic DNA underwent amplification by bias-controlled multiplex PCR, followed by high-throughput sequencing. As for the original processing: Collapsing and filtering of sequences were performed to quantify the absolute abundance of each unique TCRbeta CDR3 region. T cell fraction was estimated by normalization of TCRbeta template counts to usable DNA, with usable DNA being measured through amplification of reference genes present in all nucleated cells. Repertoire TCRs were annotated as SARS-CoV-2-specific when V gene, CDR3 amino acid sequence and J gene were exactly matched to a known reactive TCR set. MIRA supplied the reference SARS-CoV-2 TCR set, which was filtered for enrichment in COVID-19-positive ImmuneCODE repertoires so that public or cross-reactive TCRs were removed. Based on the MIRA antigens, annotated TCRs were further analysed at the level of specific ORF or position within ORF. Depth was the summed frequency of annotated unique rearrangements, while breadth was defined as annotated unique rearrangements over total unique productive rearrangements. Group comparisons of TCR breadth used two-sided Wilcoxon rank-sum tests. Sourced from immuneACCESS, this table was stored by TCRdb with only in-frame sequences that have V and J called. A share of the clones is absent; for the studies checked, an unresolved V gene accounts for under half, and the remainder has no known explanation. V, J and clone size are those of that table, while D and trimming were read from the DNA. This sample has hundreds of thousands of clones in its table, and 80% to 95% of those were observed once. The ten largest clones represent over 9% of the sample.

Note on this clone: There is no known antigen for this receptor. No much larger clone is present one base from it, and per-base qualities are unavailable.

Sample treatment or condition, as interpreted from the label and publication: some 20 received Ad26.COV2.S at low or high dose, single or two shots; about 5 received placebo; per-sample allocation not given. For vaccine and placebo recipients, repertoires were sequenced using samples collected on day 63 after the first injection. Cohort 1b enrolled 20 to 30 adults aged 18-55 years at a single site in Boston, USA, between 29 July and 7 August 2020. Ad26.COV2.S was a replication-incompetent adenovirus type 26 vector that expressed a prefusion-stabilized SARS-CoV-2 spike protein derived from the original Wuhan strain. Reading from cysteine to phenylalanine, the CDR3 counts 14 amino acids. The entry retains the CDR3 DNA only, 42 bases that are in frame from base 1. V has 4 bases trimmed and J has 4 bases trimmed; junction bases matching no gene number 4. Per the germline V gene, LGHNA is the CDR1 and YSLEER is the CDR2.

This TCR was recovered from a person between 18 and 60 years old who received the Ad26.COV2.S COVID-19 vaccine or a placebo. The source was peripheral blood, collected in a trial of Ad26.COV2.S vaccine versus placebo. Recombination connected TRBV4-3 to TRBJ1-3, with TRBD1 identical over 7 junction bases. The DNA reads TGCGCCAGCAGCCTGTACAGGGGAGGAAACACCATATATTTT. This translates into CASSLYRGGNTIYF.